The 25 T cell receptor beta chains below were found in one sample sequenced in a study of preoperative IRX-2 immunotherapy in early breast cancer (dated by TCRdb to between 2018 and 2020). What the treatment or condition label conveys for this sample: preoperative locoregional IRX-2 cytokine immunotherapy. Libraries were prepared through the immunoSEQ multiplex PCR assay. Sourced from immuneACCESS, this table was stored by TCRdb with only in-frame sequences that have V and J called. A share of the clones is absent; for the studies checked, an unresolved V gene accounts for under half, and the remainder has no known explanation. Present in this sample are about 98,000 clones, just over 85% of which were seen just once. Roughly 2% of the sample is held by the ten biggest clonotypes. Sequencing used tumor tissue, obtained after IRX-2 immunotherapy. Receptors were obtained from a human donor with breast cancer.

The chain recombines TRBV29-1 with TRBJ2-3; weak D call: TRBD2 (5 bases). Germline assignment: CDR1 SQVTM and CDR2 ANQGSEA. CDR3 length: 15 residues. V was clipped by 4 bases and J by 1 base, with 15 bases between them. The CDR3 reads CSVGRNVPGTDTQYF. In DNA form, the CDR3 reads TGCAGCGTTGGGAGGAACGTGCCTGGCACAGATACGCAGTATTTT.

The V call is TRBV11-3, the J call TRBJ2-2, with TRBD2 matching over 12 bases. V dropped 5 bases and J dropped 9; count of bases not matched to a gene: 7. Germline lookup yields CDR1 SGHNT and CDR2 YENEEA. This CDR3 is built from 15 residues. The CDR3: CASSDRTSGNRELFF. In DNA form, the CDR3 reads TGTGCCAGCAGCGATCGGACTAGCGGGAATCGGGAGCTGTTTTTT.

V gene TRBV19 combines with J gene TRBJ2-7; 12 bases agree with TRBD2. The V segment lost 4 bases and the J segment 6 bases; nucleotides outside the gene matches: 10. The CDR3 is 16 residues long. Germline lookup yields CDR1 LNHDA and CDR2 SQIVND (reference sequence). In DNA, the CDR3 is TGTGCCAGTAGTAAACTAGGGACTAGCGGGCCGGGCGAGCAGTACTTC. Its translation is CASSKLGTSGPGEQYF.

V gene TRBV28 combines with J gene TRBJ2-7; D is possibly TRBD2 (7 bases). Between the trimmed V and J ends, which lost 5 bases and 3 bases, there was a span of 17 bases. The CDR3 extends over 15 amino acids. Germline V gives CDR1 MDHEN, CDR2 SYDVKM. The CDR3 reads CASSGGGASHYEQYF. CDR3 bases: TGTGCCAGCAGTGGTGGGGGGGCTTCACACTACGAGCAGTACTTC. The full variable domain, rest sourced from reference TRBV28 and TRBJ2-7, is DVKVTQSSRYLVKRTGEKVFLECVQDMDHENMFWYRQDPGLGLRLIYFSYDVKMKEKGDIPEGYSVSREKKERFSLILESASTNQTSMYLCASSGGGASHYEQYFGPGTRLTVT.

This clone was counted a single time. The chain employs TRBV6-7 and TRBJ1-1; D remains unclear. TRBV6-7 is designated an ORF whose function remains uncertain. Trimming cost V 10 bases and J 3 bases, with 9 bases left between them. This CDR3 is 11 amino acids long. The CDR3 loop is CATHRDTEAFF. CDR3 nucleotides: TGTGCCACCCATAGGGACACTGAAGCTTTCTTT.

V is TRBV10-2 and J is TRBJ1-2; TRBD1 might be the D (6 bases). The germline CDR1 and CDR2 sequences are WSHSY and SAAADI. V was cut by 6 bases and J by 2 bases, with 10 bases left in between. CDR3 size: 13 residues. CDR3 loop: CASSWGQNYGYTF. CDR3 nucleotide sequence: TGCGCCAGCAGCTGGGGACAAAACTATGGCTACACCTTC.

The chain combines TRBV5-1 with TRBJ1-4; TRBD1 matches 9 bases. This CDR3 spans 15 amino acids. Germline V gene lookup returns CDR1 SGHRS and CDR2 YFSETQ. V lost 1 base and J lost 8; bases outside the gene matches: 6. CDR3 loop: CASSLSGTGREKLFF. DNA for the CDR3: TGCGCCAGCAGCTTGTCCGGGACAGGGCGAGAAAAACTGTTTTTT.

The chain combines TRBV5-1 with TRBJ2-7; TRBD1 aligns across 8 bases. Germline-derived CDR1 and CDR2 are SGHRS and YFSETQ. V gave up 0 bases and J gave up 2 bases; unmatched junction bases: 10. The CDR3 covers 17 residues. CDR3 protein: CASSLGRAAGGPYEQYF. In nucleotides, the CDR3 is TGCGCCAGCAGCTTGGGCAGGGCGGCAGGGGGCCCCTACGAGCAGTACTTC.

This clone has more than one count but fewer than ten. This chain connects TRBV11-3 to TRBJ2-2, with 12 nucleotides matching TRBD2. Losses at the gene ends were 3 bases for V and 8 bases for J; bases not matched to a gene: 7. This CDR3 has 16 amino acids. Per the germline V gene, CDR1 is SGHNT and CDR2 is YENEEA. The CDR3: CASSFATSGRGGELFF. DNA of the CDR3: TGTGCCAGCAGCTTCGCGACTAGCGGGAGAGGAGGGGAGCTGTTTTTT.

This clone was observed a single time. The V call is TRBV6-8, the J call TRBJ2-1, with TRBD2 matching over 14 bases. In germline, CDR1 is MNHGY, CDR2 SAAAGT. This CDR3 is built from 16 residues. V was clipped by 6 bases and J by 8 bases; unmatched bases: 9. CDR3 residues: CASSRTSGGSVYEQFF. DNA for the CDR3: TGTGCCAGCAGCCGGACTAGCGGGGGGTCGGTTTATGAGCAGTTCTTC.

This chain links TRBV18 with TRBJ1-3, with 9 nucleotides matching TRBD1. Germline loops: CDR1 KGHSH, CDR2 LQKENI. This CDR3 is 16 amino acids long. V trimming: 2 bases; J trimming: 2 bases; junction bases outside the gene matches: 4. CDR3 nucleotides: TGTGCCAGCTCACCAACACAGGGGGCGACTGGAAACACCATATATTTT. As protein: CASSPTQGATGNTIYF.

The CDR3 loop is CASSPRGTNTEAFF. CDR3 in DNA: TGTGCCAGTAGCCCCCGGGGGACGAACACTGAAGCTTTCTTT. The gene calls are TRBV19 and TRBJ1-1; maybe TRBD1 (5 bases). CDR1 and CDR2 (germline): LNHDA, SQIVND (reference sequence). V lost 6 bases, J lost 1 base, and 12 bases lay in between. The CDR3 consists of 14 residues.

J is TRBJ2-1 and V is TRBV28, with a weak D call TRBD2 (5 bases). Trimming cost V 5 bases and J 9 bases, with 17 bases left between them. Germline-derived CDR1 and CDR2 are MDHEN and SYDVKM. This CDR3 comprises 14 residues. CDR3 in amino acids: CASSQDYLGIEQFF. DNA for the CDR3: TGTGCCAGCAGTCAAGACTACCTGGGGATTGAGCAGTTCTTC.

The chain couples TRBV28 to TRBJ2-7; perhaps D is TRBD1 or TRBD2 (5 bases each). This CDR3 is built from 14 residues. Germline loops: CDR1 MDHEN, CDR2 SYDVKM. The V gene lost 8 bases and the J gene lost 4 bases, with 18 bases spanning the gap. The CDR3 DNA is TGTGCCAGCCGGACCCTGGGGGACGGTTACGAGCAGTACTTC. It specifies CASRTLGDGYEQYF.

The J gene is TRBJ2-1, the V gene TRBV28; 7 nucleotides agree with TRBD2. The CDR3 covers 16 residues. Trimming removed 1 base from V and 4 bases from J; junction bases left unmatched: 7. CDR1 and CDR2 (germline): MDHEN, SYDVKM. The CDR3 here is CASSLLGGSLYNEQFF. CDR3 DNA sequence: TGTGCCAGCAGTTTATTAGGCGGGAGCTTGTACAATGAGCAGTTCTTC.

This clone was seen a few times. The CDR3 reads CASSVSAWSEQFF. In DNA, the CDR3 is TGTGCCAGCAGTGTCTCCGCATGGAGTGAGCAGTTCTTC. This sequence joins TRBV6-8 and TRBJ2-1, with unresolved D. Trimming shortened V by 5 bases and J by 9 bases, and 14 bases separated the two germline ends. The CDR3 extends over 13 amino acids. The V gene's germline CDR1 is MNHGY and CDR2 SAAAGT.

The chain couples TRBV19 to TRBJ2-3; 10 nucleotides agree with TRBD1. With 6 bases clipped from V and 3 bases from J, the junction kept 3 bases outside the gene matches. This CDR3 is built from 14 residues. Germline CDR1 is LNHDA and CDR2 is SQIVND (reference sequence). CDR3 in amino acids: CASSDRGLTDTQYF. DNA of the CDR3: TGTGCCAGTAGCGACAGGGGGCTGACAGATACGCAGTATTTT.

The rearrangement uses TRBV6-8 and TRBJ1-1; no reliable D call. Germline CDR1 is MNHGY and CDR2 is SAAAGT. The CDR3 is 13 amino acids. Trimming took 6 bases from V and 8 from J, leaving 16 bases between them. The CDR3 DNA is TGTGCCAGCAGGGCCCGGAGGAGGGTGGAAGCTTTCTTT. This translates into CASRARRRVEAFF.

The V call is TRBV5-1, the J call TRBJ1-4, with 8 positions matching TRBD1. Trimming cost V 4 bases and J 7 bases; bases outside gene matches: 9. Germline CDR1 SGHRS, CDR2 YFSETQ. The CDR3 is made up of 15 amino acids. The CDR3 reads CASSLTQGGLEKLFF. The CDR3 DNA follows: TGCGCCAGCAGCCTAACACAGGGGGGCCTTGAAAAACTGTTTTTT. The variable domain in full, with the rest retrieved from reference TRBV5-1 and TRBJ1-4, is KAGVTQTPRYLIKTRGQQVTLSCSPISGHRSVSWYQQTPGQGLQFLFEYFSETQRNKGNFPGRFSGRQFSNSRSEMNVSTLELGDSALYLCASSLTQGGLEKLFFGSGTQLSVL.

The chain couples TRBV12-5 to TRBJ1-2, with unresolved D. Germline V CDR1 and CDR2: LGHNT, FRNRAP. The length of the CDR3 is 14 residues. The V and J ends lost 3 bases and 1 base respectively, with 9 bases between them. This CDR3 reads CASGLSGSNYGYTF. CDR3 nucleotides: TGTGCTAGTGGTTTATCGGGCAGTAACTATGGCTACACCTTC. Together with reference TRBV12-5 and TRBJ1-2, the CDR3 gives the full variable domain: DARVTQTPRHKVTEMGQEVTMRCQPILGHNTVFWYRQTMMQGLELLAYFRNRAPLDDSGMPKDRFSAEMPDATLATLKIQPSEPRDSAVYFCASGLSGSNYGYTFGSGTRLTVV.

This chain joins TRBV18 and TRBJ2-3; D is ambiguous. CDR1 is KGHSH, CDR2 LQKENI, per germline. With 5 bases removed from V and 1 base from J, the gap between germline ends came to 13 bases. The CDR3 consists of 15 residues. CDR3 sequence: CASSWSYPRTDTQYF. The CDR3 DNA sequence: TGTGCCAGCTCATGGAGTTATCCCCGCACAGATACGCAGTATTTT. Full variable domain (outside the CDR3, taken from reference TRBV18 and TRBJ2-3): NAGVMQNPRHLVRRRGQEARLRCSPMKGHSHVYWYRQLPEEGLKFMVYLQKENIIDESGMPKERFSAEFPKEGPSILRIQQVVRGDSAAYFCASSWSYPRTDTQYFGPGTRLTVL.

The chain uses TRBV7-1 and TRBJ2-1, with D maybe TRBD1 (6 bases). TRBV7-1 is annotated as an ORF whose role is uncertain. Trimming left V 5 bases short and J 9 bases short, with 17 bases between. The CDR3 sequence is 14 residues long. The CDR3 DNA follows: TGTGCCAGCAGCCGTACGGGTTTAGGGGGTGAGCAGTTCTTC. Residues: CASSRTGLGGEQFF.

Here the CDR3 DNA reads TGTGCCAGCAGCTTCCTTAGCGGGAGGGCAAATAATGAGCAGTTCTTC. This translates into CASSFLSGRANNEQFF. The chain combines TRBV7-1 with TRBJ2-1; 11 positions agree with TRBD2. TRBV7-1 is an ORF, and what it does is uncertain. The CDR3 sequence is 16 residues long. After removal of 4 bases from V and 7 bases from J, the junction contained 9 bases not matched to a gene.

The CDR3 here is CATSRVPLTKDGYTF. The CDR3 bases are TGTGCCACCAGCAGAGTTCCGCTTACTAAGGATGGCTACACCTTC. The chain couples TRBV15 to TRBJ1-2; D not resolved. Trimming removed 1 base from V and 6 bases from J, with 15 bases in between. The CDR3 length is 15 residues. Germline V gene lookup returns CDR1 LNHNV and CDR2 YYDKDF (reference sequence).

This chain joins TRBV18 and TRBJ2-4; D may match TRBD1 or TRBD2 (5 bases each). Germline-derived CDR1 and CDR2 are KGHSH and LQKENI. The CDR3 runs to 16 residues. The ends were cut back, 6 bases at V and 1 base at J, with 16 bases in the middle. CDR3 loop: CASSPGFEGAKNIQYF. CDR3 in DNA: TGTGCCAGCTCCCCCGGCTTCGAGGGGGCCAAAAACATTCAGTACTTC.